Below, 11 T cell receptor beta chains from the same sample are listed, as sequenced in a study of T cell responses to AZD1222 COVID-19 vaccine. Data came from immunoSEQ multiplex PCR; TCRdb stores just in-frame clones and leaves some out. The sample lists 140,000 or so clones; 92% were seen once. The source was peripheral blood, collected on day 0 of AZD1222 vaccination. Every receptor here comes from an adult in good health.

This clone was counted between two and nine times. The chain links TRBV19 to TRBJ1-5; 7 bases align to TRBD1. Per germline, CDR1 LNHDA and CDR2 SQIVND (reference sequence). J gave up 6 bases and V 6 bases, and 14 bases lay outside the gene matches. This CDR3 comprises 16 residues. CDR3 region: CASRMSGQSLFQPQHF. CDR3 sequence (DNA): TGTGCCAGTAGGATGTCGGGACAGTCACTGTTTCAGCCCCAGCATTTT.

This chain links TRBV5-1 with TRBJ1-1; D is uncertain. V shed 0 bases and J shed 1 base, with 7 bases lying between them. Germline CDR1 reads SGHRS; CDR2 reads YFSETQ. This CDR3 spans 14 amino acids. CDR3 in DNA: TGCGCCAGCAGCTTGGAGGTTTCGAACACTGAAGCTTTCTTT. Translation: CASSLEVSNTEAFF.

This clone appeared once. This rearrangement joins TRBV5-1 to TRBJ2-2, with 8 bases matching TRBD2. The CDR3 sequence is 14 residues long. V was clipped by 5 bases and J by 0 bases; unmatched bases: 0. Germline CDR1 is SGHRS and CDR2 is YFSETQ. The CDR3 DNA sequence: TGCGCCAGCAGTAGCGGGGCGAACACCGGGGAGCTGTTTTTT. It translates to CASSSGANTGELFF. Supplemented by reference TRBV5-1 and TRBJ2-2, the full variable domain reads KAGVTQTPRYLIKTRGQQVTLSCSPISGHRSVSWYQQTPGQGLQFLFEYFSETQRNKGNFPGRFSGRQFSNSRSEMNVSTLELGDSALYLCASSSGANTGELFFGEGSRLTVL.

The genes are TRBV5-1 and TRBJ2-1; D is unresolved. The CDR3 extends over 11 amino acids. Germline values: CDR1 SGHRS, CDR2 YFSETQ. The V and J ends lost 3 bases and 8 bases respectively, with 6 bases between them. CDR3 protein: CASSSTDEQFF. CDR3 DNA: TGCGCCAGCAGCTCCACGGATGAGCAGTTCTTC.

This chain joins TRBV20-1 and TRBJ1-4; the match to TRBD1 covers 11 bases. The CDR3 loop spans 14 amino acids. In germline, CDR1 is DFQATT, CDR2 SNEGSKA (reference sequence). V gave up 3 bases and J gave up 7 bases; unmatched junction bases: 4. CDR3 amino acids: CSASGQGAVEKLFF. In DNA form, the CDR3 reads TGCAGTGCTAGTGGACAGGGGGCTGTTGAAAAACTGTTTTTT.

The rearrangement uses TRBV10-3 and TRBJ2-2; D may match TRBD1 or TRBD2 (5 bases each). This CDR3 has 17 residues. Trimming left V 6 bases short and J 0 bases short, with 17 bases between. Germline CDR1 reads ENHRY; CDR2 reads SYGVKD. CDR3 sequence: CAIRGKPGTANTGELFF. The CDR3, as DNA: TGTGCCATCAGGGGAAAACCCGGGACGGCGAACACCGGGGAGCTGTTTTTT.

The chain employs TRBV28 and TRBJ2-3; D is unresolved. Germline CDR1 and CDR2: MDHEN and SYDVKM. This CDR3 is built from 16 residues. Deletions cut 4 bases from V and 1 base from J, with 15 bases between. The CDR3 nucleotides are TGTGCCAGCAGTTCGTCCTTAGGTATTGGCACAGATACGCAGTATTTT. Encoded protein: CASSSSLGIGTDTQYF.

The genes are TRBV4-1 and TRBJ2-7; D tentatively fits TRBD1 or TRBD2 (5 bases each). The CDR3 totals 14 residues. Germline loops: CDR1 MGHRA, CDR2 YSYEKL. Trimming took off 4 bases at V and 2 bases at J, with 12 bases between the two ends. The CDR3 coding sequence is TGCGCCAGCAGCCTTCGGGACGGAGCCTACGAGCAGTACTTC. It encodes CASSLRDGAYEQYF.

The V call is TRBV3-1 (or the pseudogene TRBV3-2), the J call TRBJ2-1; D not resolved. Trimming left V 1 base short and J 7 bases short, with 11 bases between. In germline, CDR1 is LGHDT, CDR2 YNNKEL (reference sequence). CDR3 length: 14 amino acids. The CDR3 region is CASSQAIRGNEQFF. Here the CDR3 DNA reads TGTGCCAGCAGCCAAGCTATCCGAGGAAATGAGCAGTTCTTC.

The V call is TRBV5-1, the J call TRBJ1-4; D possibly corresponds to TRBD1 (6 bases). From germline, CDR1 is SGHRS and CDR2 YFSETQ. V lost 3 bases and J 8 bases, leaving 20 bases between the germline ends. The CDR3 contains 16 residues. The CDR3 coding sequence is TGCGCCAGCAGCTCTACAATTCAGGGGTTGGGCGAAAAACTGTTTTTT. It specifies CASSSTIQGLGEKLFF.

J is TRBJ2-2 and V is TRBV5-5, with a weak D call TRBD2 (6 bases). This CDR3 region has 14 residues. The germline V gene has CDR1 SGHKS and CDR2 YYEKEE (reference sequence). V was cut by 3 bases and J by 3 bases, with 9 bases left in between. CDR3 DNA: TGTGCCAGCAGCTCGGACTATGACACCGGGGAGCTGTTTTTT. This codes for CASSSDYDTGELFF.